The entry below gives a single T cell receptor (beta chain) sequence along with its context. There is no known antigen for this receptor. Within one base of it there is no much larger clone, and no base qualities were kept. At the junction V is shortened by 3 bases and J by 7 bases, with 9 bases in between. CDR1 and CDR2, per the germline V gene (reference sequence), are SEHNR and FQNEAQ. Including cysteine and phenylalanine, the CDR3 has 12 amino acids. Here the CDR3 DNA is all that survives: 36 bases in frame from base 1. This sample was included in a study of T cell repertoires and Cas9 in healthy adults (dated by TCRdb to 2016 to 2019). About the study as a whole: Multi-effector potency, cytotoxicity and lineage determination within the CD4 and CD8 compartments were characterized for SpCas9-reactive T cells. Preexisting T cell immunity against the Streptococcus pyogenes Cas9 nuclease (SpCas9) used in CRISPR gene editing was examined in the study.

Donors were healthy humans. The library relied on the immunoSEQ multiplex PCR assay. The immuneACCESS repertoire file appears here via TCRdb, limited to in-frame rearrangements. These files lack a portion of the clones; in checked studies, under half of the deficit traces to unresolved V genes, and the cause of the others is not known. The sample table records tens of thousands of clones; approximately 90% of these occur just once. The top ten hold about 0.87% of the sample. Study-level results and caveats: Proliferation and function of SpCas9-reactive effector T cells were reported to be mitigated in vitro by SpCas9-reactive regulatory T cells.

The source is a human donor in good health. The chain is encoded by TRBV7-9 joined to TRBJ1-2, and the D gene may be TRBD1, 5 bases matching. Material: CD4+ effector T cells (CD127+, CD25-, CD137-, CD154-) from PBMCs; culture status not recorded. The DNA reads TGTGCCAGCAGCTTTGGGGGTTTTGGCTACACCTTC. Its coded protein is CASSFGGFGYTF.